This entry features one T cell receptor (beta chain) sequence. What it binds is unknown. This specimen belongs to a study of PD-1 blockade in classical Hodgkin lymphoma. Regarding the study as a whole: Lower baseline TCR diversity was reported for newly diagnosed patients than for healthy donors. The study found that TCR diversity rose significantly by C4D1 in CD4+ but not CD8+ cells.

The assay was immunoSEQ multiplex PCR, and TCRdb's table has in-frame clones only and misses some. The sample holds 14,000 or so clones, about four fifths seen once. Germline V gene data show CDR1 as SGHDT and CDR2 as YYEEEE. This CDR3 spans 14 amino acids. Trimming took 5 bases from V and 1 from J, leaving 9 bases between them. All patients experienced relapse after autologous stem cell transplantation, and brentuximab vedotin exposure was variable. This receptor was taken from a human donor with classical Hodgkin lymphoma. This chain links TRBV5-6 with TRBJ2-2; D unresolved. Material: peripheral blood mononuclear cells (PBMCs), obtained at baseline. Here the CDR3 DNA reads TGTGCCAGCAGTCGAGCAGGGAACACCGGGGAGCTGTTTTTT. Its translation: CASSRAGNTGELFF.